This T cell receptor (beta chain) derives from a study of tumor-infiltrating lymphocytes in primary liver carcinoma. For the study at large: Stage T1-T3 N0M0 tumors spanned roughly 4.2 to 11 cm.

From unsorted bulk tissue weighing roughly 19-34 mg, DNA and RNA were co-extracted. At sampling, these chronic HBV carriers had received no treatment. Only one count was recorded for this clonotype. Its antigen is unknown. With around 450 ng total RNA as template and a constant-region primer, TCR beta cDNA was made. Slightly modified ARM-PCR with three nested multiplex PCR rounds yielded TCR beta libraries. The first two PCR rounds, around 10 cycles each, used TRBV1-TRBV30 forward primers and a C-beta reverse primer. TCRdb ran MiXCR on the multiplex PCR reads and lists one entry per CDR3 protein. Seen here are 55,000 to 65,000 distinct CDR3 sequences, roughly 70% observed once, and the top ten hold around 57%. The CDR3 consists of 13 residues. Trimming stripped 6 bases from V and 13 bases from J, with 19 bases between. Germline V gene sequence: CDR1 MNHEY, CDR2 SVGAGI. General study findings and limits: Only about 8-24% of top clones occurred in every one of the five tumor regions.

The clonotype originates from a man aged 40-49 years with primary liver carcinoma and hepatitis B virus infection. V usage is TRBV6-5 and J usage is TRBJ2-1; D gene unclear. The sequenced sample was liver tumor tissue from sampling region 2. Regarding subset: tumor region T2, inferior pole. The CDR3 DNA sequence: TGTGCCAGCAGACTTACAAGGGAAGGTGAACAGTTCTTC. It translates to CASRLTREGEQFF.